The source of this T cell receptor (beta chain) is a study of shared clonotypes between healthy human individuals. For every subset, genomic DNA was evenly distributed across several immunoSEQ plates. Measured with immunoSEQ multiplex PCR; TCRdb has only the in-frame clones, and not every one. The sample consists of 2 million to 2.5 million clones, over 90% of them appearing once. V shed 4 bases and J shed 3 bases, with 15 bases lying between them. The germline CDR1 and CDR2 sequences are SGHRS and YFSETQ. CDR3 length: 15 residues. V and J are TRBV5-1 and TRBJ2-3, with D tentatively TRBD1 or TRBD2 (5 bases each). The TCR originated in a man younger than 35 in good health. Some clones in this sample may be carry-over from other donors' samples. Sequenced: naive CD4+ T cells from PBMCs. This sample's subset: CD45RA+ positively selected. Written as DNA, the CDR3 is TGCGCCAGCAGCCCCGGGGACCACAGGACAGATACGCAGTATTTT. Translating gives CASSPGDHRTDTQYF.